Presented here are 25 T cell receptor beta chains from one specimen sequenced in a study of shared clonotypes between healthy human individuals. Repertoires were generated with immunoSEQ multiplex PCR, while TCRdb's copy carries only in-frame clones and drops some. The data hold millions of clones, with 90% to 95% observed a single time. The sample comprised naive CD4+ T cells sorted from blood. The subset is: CD45RA+ positively selected. The receptors were sampled from a young man in good health.

J is TRBJ1-2 and V is TRBV18, with D unclear. V lost 9 bases to trimming and J lost 2 bases, with 13 bases between them. CDR3 length: 13 residues. Germline assignment: CDR1 KGHSH and CDR2 LQKENI. CDR3 nucleotide sequence: TGTGCCAGTCAACTCGGATTGAACTATGGCTACACCTTC. Translation gives CASQLGLNYGYTF. The full variable domain, its missing parts supplied by reference TRBV18 and TRBJ1-2, is NAGVMQNPRHLVRRRGQEARLRCSPMKGHSHVYWYRQLPEEGLKFMVYLQKENIIDESGMPKERFSAEFPKEGPSILRIQQVVRGDSAAYFCASQLGLNYGYTFGSGTRLTVV.

The table lists this clone with a few counts. Other nucleotide sequences from this sample produce the same CDR3. The CDR3 reads CASSVGQGYGYTF. CDR3 DNA: TGTGCCAGCAGTGTAGGACAGGGCTATGGCTACACCTTC. The rearrangement uses TRBV6-1 and TRBJ1-2, with 8 bases fitting TRBD1. The junction had 2 bases not matched to a gene; V was cut back by 4 bases and J by 4 bases. CDR1 is MNHNS and CDR2 is SASEGT in the germline V gene. The length of the CDR3 is 13 residues.

The chain is built from TRBV7-9 and TRBJ2-5; no reliable D call. Germline V lookup: CDR1 SEHNR, CDR2 FQNEAQ (reference sequence). There are 15 residues in the CDR3. V lost 2 bases and J 5 bases, leaving 15 bases between the germline ends. The CDR3 nucleotides read TGTGCCAGCAGCTTAAAAGGCCCGGCACCGGAGACCCAGTACTTC. Its translation is CASSLKGPAPETQYF. Variable domain in full (rest from reference TRBV7-9 and TRBJ2-5): DTGVSQNPRHKITKRGQNVTFRCDPISEHNRLYWYRQTLGQGPEFLTYFQNEAQLEKSRLLSDRFSAERPKGSFSTLEIQRTEQGDSAMYLCASSLKGPAPETQYFGPGTRLLVL.

CDR3 sequence reads: CAISTLTGQGAGYGYTF. The CDR3 region has the DNA TGTGCCATCAGTACCCTGACAGGTCAGGGTGCGGGCTATGGCTACACCTTC. The chain employs TRBV10-3 and TRBJ1-2; tentative D call: TRBD1 (6 bases). With 5 bases removed from V and 4 bases from J, the gap between germline ends came to 23 bases. The CDR3 runs to 17 residues. Per germline, CDR1 ENHRY and CDR2 SYGVKD.

This chain links TRBV7-2 with TRBJ1-2; D may be TRBD1 (6 bases). This CDR3 spans 15 amino acids. V dropped 1 base and J dropped 8 bases, with 17 bases sitting between them. CDR1 SGHTA and CDR2 FQGNSA come from the germline V gene. The CDR3 region is CASSLGNRENLGYTF. CDR3 DNA sequence: TGTGCCAGCAGCTTAGGAAACAGGGAGAATCTCGGCTACACCTTC.

V usage is TRBV7-2 and J usage is TRBJ2-7, with a tentative D call TRBD2 (6 bases). Germline loops: CDR1 SGHTA, CDR2 FQGNSA. The V end lost 5 bases, the J end lost 1 base, and 15 bases lay between the germline ends. The CDR3 loop spans 15 amino acids. The CDR3 reads CASSHGTGTSYEQYF. The CDR3 coding sequence is TGTGCCAGCAGCCATGGGACCGGGACTTCCTACGAGCAGTACTTC.

This chain connects TRBV30 to TRBJ1-4; a weak D match, TRBD1 (6 bases). CDR1 is GTSNPN and CDR2 is SVGIG in the germline V gene (reference sequence). The CDR3 is made up of 15 amino acids. V gave up 2 bases and J gave up 2 bases, with 12 bases separating them. CDR3 in amino acids: CAWSRGAKTNEKLFF. Written as DNA, the CDR3 is TGTGCCTGGAGTCGGGGGGCGAAGACTAATGAAAAACTGTTTTTT.

V is TRBV12-5 and J is TRBJ2-2, with a possible D match to TRBD2 (6 bases). Germline V lookup: CDR1 LGHNT, CDR2 FRNRAP. V dropped 4 bases and J dropped 1 base, with 13 bases sitting between them. The CDR3 runs to 16 residues. The CDR3 loop reads CASGSTPGLNTGELFF. CDR3 sequence (DNA): TGTGCTAGTGGTTCAACCCCGGGACTGAACACCGGGGAGCTGTTTTTT.

The chain links TRBV30 to TRBJ2-5; D may correspond to TRBD1 or TRBD2 (5 bases each). V was cut by 3 bases and J by 4 bases, with 9 bases left in between. This CDR3 is built from 12 residues. In germline, CDR1 is GTSNPN, CDR2 SVGIG (reference sequence). The CDR3 here is CAWSMGVETQYF. The CDR3 DNA reads as TGTGCCTGGAGCATGGGGGTAGAGACCCAGTACTTC. The full variable domain, rest sourced from reference TRBV30 and TRBJ2-5, is SQTIHQWPATLVQPVGSPLSLECTVEGTSNPNLYWYRQAAGRGLQLLFYSVGIGQISSEVPQNLSASRPQDRQFILSSKKLLLSDSGFYLCAWSMGVETQYFGPGTRLLVL.

The chain couples TRBV7-9 to TRBJ2-7, with a tentative D call TRBD2 (5 bases). The CDR3 covers 14 residues. Trimming took 3 bases from V and 4 from J, leaving 13 bases between them. CDR1 is SEHNR, CDR2 FQNEAQ, per germline (reference sequence). CDR3 residues: CASSFEGPPYEQYF. The CDR3 DNA reads as TGTGCCAGCAGCTTTGAGGGCCCCCCTTACGAGCAGTACTTC.

V usage is TRBV5-1 and J usage is TRBJ2-5; 7 positions agree with TRBD2. After removal of 2 bases from V and 2 bases from J, the junction contained 3 bases not matched to a gene. The CDR3 contains 14 residues. CDR1 and CDR2 from the germline V gene are SGHRS and YFSETQ. The CDR3 sequence: CASSFGLEQETQYF. In DNA, the CDR3 is TGCGCCAGCAGCTTCGGACTAGAACAAGAGACCCAGTACTTC.

The table lists this clone with a few counts. The chain has TRBV5-1 and TRBJ1-1; 9 nucleotides align to TRBD1. Trimming cost V 4 bases and J 2 bases; bases outside gene matches: 6. Germline assignment: CDR1 SGHRS and CDR2 YFSETQ. The length of the CDR3 is 15 residues. The CDR3 nucleotides read TGCGCCAGCAGCGCGAGACAGGGGGGCAACACTGAAGCTTTCTTT. It translates to CASSARQGGNTEAFF.

The chain recombines TRBV28 with TRBJ2-1, with 9 bases identical to TRBD1. Germline loops: CDR1 MDHEN, CDR2 SYDVKM. The J segment lost 4 bases and the V segment lost 7 bases, leaving 2 bases of the junction unmatched. The CDR3 totals 13 residues. The CDR3 coding sequence is TGTGCCAGCATGGGACAGGGATACAATGAGCAGTTCTTC. Protein product: CASMGQGYNEQFF. The full variable domain, with the rest looked up from reference TRBV28 and TRBJ2-1, is DVKVTQSSRYLVKRTGEKVFLECVQDMDHENMFWYRQDPGLGLRLIYFSYDVKMKEKGDIPEGYSVSREKKERFSLILESASTNQTSMYLCASMGQGYNEQFFGPGTRLTVL.

The chain has TRBV5-1 and TRBJ2-2, with D perhaps matching TRBD1 (5 bases). There are 16 residues in the CDR3. The germline V gene encodes CDR1 SGHRS and CDR2 YFSETQ. V was clipped by 2 bases and J by 6 bases, with 17 bases between them. The CDR3 bases are TGCGCCAGCAGCTTTCGACAGTCACAAGGGGCCGGGGAGCTGTTTTTT. Encoded protein: CASSFRQSQGAGELFF.

The V call is TRBV7-9, the J call TRBJ1-2, with D possibly TRBD1 on 5 matching bases. V was shortened by 2 bases and J by 5 bases, with 9 bases between the two germline ends. Germline V lookup: CDR1 SEHNR, CDR2 FQNEAQ (reference sequence). The CDR3 totals 13 residues. The CDR3 sequence: CASSLSRVYGYTF. CDR3 nucleotide sequence: TGTGCCAGCAGCTTATCCAGGGTGTATGGCTACACCTTC. The full variable domain, rest sourced from reference TRBV7-9 and TRBJ1-2, is DTGVSQNPRHKITKRGQNVTFRCDPISEHNRLYWYRQTLGQGPEFLTYFQNEAQLEKSRLLSDRFSAERPKGSFSTLEIQRTEQGDSAMYLCASSLSRVYGYTFGSGTRLTVV.

The chain employs TRBV7-8 and TRBJ2-7; D unresolved. Germline-derived CDR1 and CDR2 are SGHVS and FQNEAQ. The length of the CDR3 is 13 residues. The CDR3 nucleotides read TGTGGTAATCCCGGGCCTCCCCCCGGCGAGCAGTACTTC. As protein: CGNPGPPPGEQYF. Combining the CDR3 with reference TRBV7-8 and TRBJ2-7 gives the whole variable domain GAGVSQSPRYKVAKRGQDVALRCDPISGHVSLFWYQQALGQGPEFLTYFQNEAQLDKSGLPSDRFFAERPEGSVSTLKIQRTQQEDSAVYLCGNPGPPPGEQYFGPGTRLTVT.

The count of this clone is one. The chain carries TRBV14 and TRBJ1-4; 8 bases line up with TRBD1. Germline CDR1 reads SGHDN; CDR2 reads FVKESK. This CDR3 region has 15 residues. The junction had 8 bases not matched to a gene; V was cut back by 3 bases and J by 8 bases. The CDR3: CASSHGQGRIEKLFF. Written as DNA, the CDR3 is TGTGCCAGCAGCCACGGACAGGGACGCATCGAAAAACTGTTTTTT. Full variable domain (outside the CDR3, taken from reference TRBV14 and TRBJ1-4): EAGVTQFPSHSVIEKGQTVTLRCDPISGHDNLYWYRRVMGKEIKFLLHFVKESKQDESGMPNNRFLAERTGGTYSTLKVQPAELEDSGVYFCASSHGQGRIEKLFFGSGTQLSVL.

The table lists this clone with a count of one. In nucleotides, the CDR3 is TGTGCCAGCAGCTTACTTTTGAGGGCTAGCGCGAACACCGGGGAGCTGTTTTTT. Translating it yields CASSLLLRASANTGELFF. J is TRBJ2-2 and V is TRBV7-3, with D perhaps matching TRBD2 (6 bases). Germline assignment: CDR1 SGHTA and CDR2 FQGTGA. With 2 bases removed from V and 0 bases from J, the gap between germline ends came to 16 bases. The CDR3 is made up of 18 amino acids.

The V call is TRBV6-1, the J call TRBJ1-1; D remains unclear. Germline V gives CDR1 MNHNS, CDR2 SASEGT. Deletions cut 4 bases from V and 5 bases from J, with 11 bases between. The CDR3 length is 13 residues. CDR3 in DNA: TGTGCCAGCAGTGGTTTAGGGTCGACTGAAGCTTTCTTT. Translation: CASSGLGSTEAFF.

Regarding this clone: The sample contains more than one DNA sequence encoding this CDR3. CDR3 coding DNA: TGTGCCAGTAGTCCCCTCCTAGCCAAAAACATTCAGTACTTC. Its protein product is CASSPLLAKNIQYF. The chain employs TRBV19 and TRBJ2-4; no clear D gene. Trimming shortened V by 5 bases and J by 0 bases, and 8 bases separated the two germline ends. The CDR3 is 14 residues long. Per germline, CDR1 LNHDA and CDR2 SQIVND (reference sequence).

This clone was observed a single time. The J gene is TRBJ1-2, the V gene TRBV2; 9 positions match TRBD1. This CDR3 is 14 amino acids long. CDR1 and CDR2 (germline): SNHLY, FYNNEI. Trimming cost V 7 bases and J 1 base; bases outside gene matches: 4. The CDR3 nucleotides are TGTGCCAGCAAACAGGGACAGGGTAACTATGGCTACACCTTC. As protein: CASKQGQGNYGYTF. Complete variable domain (other parts from reference TRBV2 and TRBJ1-2): EPEVTQTPSHQVTQMGQEVILRCVPISNHLYFYWYRQILGQKVEFLVSFYNNEISEKSEIFDDQFSVERPDGSNFTLKIRSTKLEDSAMYFCASKQGQGNYGYTFGSGTRLTVV.

This clone has a single count. The chain uses TRBV5-1 and TRBJ1-2; D unclear. The germline V and J ends were trimmed by 0 bases and 3 bases, with 12 bases remaining between them. The CDR3 extends over 15 amino acids. CDR1 is SGHRS, CDR2 YFSETQ, per germline. For the CDR3, the DNA is TGCGCCAGCAGCTTGGGTTGGGGATCGGACTATGGCTACACCTTC. This encodes CASSLGWGSDYGYTF.

The J gene is TRBJ2-3, the V gene TRBV2, with D tentatively TRBD1 (5 bases). The CDR3 extends over 13 amino acids. Per the germline V gene, CDR1 is SNHLY and CDR2 is FYNNEI. Between the trimmed V and J ends, which lost 7 bases and 1 base, there was a span of 9 bases. The CDR3 sequence: CASNRIRTDTQYF. The DNA for the CDR3 is TGTGCCAGCAACAGGATCCGCACAGATACGCAGTATTTT.

The rearrangement joins TRBV5-4 to TRBJ2-5; tentative D call: TRBD2 (6 bases). The CDR3 loop spans 15 amino acids. The V gene's germline CDR1 is SGHNT and CDR2 YYREEE (reference sequence). Trimming stripped 2 bases from V and 2 bases from J, with 13 bases between. This chain's CDR3 is CASSFGLPIQETQYF. The CDR3 region has the DNA TGTGCCAGCAGCTTCGGACTACCGATTCAAGAGACCCAGTACTTC.

The chain employs TRBV5-6 and TRBJ2-1, with 7 bases fitting TRBD2. After removal of 8 bases from V and 6 bases from J, the junction contained 14 bases not matched to a gene. Germline values: CDR1 SGHDT, CDR2 YYEEEE. The length of the CDR3 is 15 residues. In DNA form, the CDR3 reads TGTGCCAGTCTTAAGCGGGGTCTGGTCGGCAATGAGCAGTTCTTC. Protein: CASLKRGLVGNEQFF.